These T cell receptor beta chains were read from a single sample in a study of cytomegalovirus exposure and HLA in healthy donors. TCRdb keeps only in-frame clones here, not all; method: immunoSEQ multiplex PCR. The repertoire holds fewer than 150,000 clones, with around 80% as singletons. Sequencing was performed on PBMCs. The receptors stem from a man aged 30 to 45 in good health and CMV-seronegative. The CDR3 runs from the conserved cysteine through the conserved F or W. D genes are given only for firm matches. Clone size appears in some rows only: once, few, many, or a class for an expanded clone.

13	TRBJ1-1	.	few	TRBV18	TGTGCCAGCTCACCAGACACGAACACTGAAGCTTTCTTT	CASSPDTNTEAFF
15	TRBJ2-7	.	few	TRBV5-8	TGTGCCAGCAGCCTTGACCAGGGGTATTCCTACGAGCAGTACTTC	CASSLDQGYSYEQYF
17	TRBJ2-2	TRBD2	once	TRBV2	TGTGCCAGCAATATCCCTGCGGGAGGGCCGGGGACCGGGGAGCTGTTTTTT	CASNIPAGGPGTGELFF
15	TRBJ2-3	TRBD1	.	TRBV12-5	TGTGCTAGTGGCTCCGGACAGGGCAGCACAGATACGCAGTATTTT	CASGSGQGSTDTQYF
15	TRBJ2-1	.	.	TRBV4-1	TGCGCCAGCAGTCTGGACTGGTACTCCTACAATGAGCAGTTCTTC	CASSLDWYSYNEQFF
15	TRBJ2-7	.	.	TRBV7-8	TGTGCCAGCAGCTTAGCTTGGGGGGACTCCTACGAGCAGTACTTC	CASSLAWGDSYEQYF
11	TRBJ1-1	.	few	TRBV5-5	TGTGCCAGCAGCATCGGGACTGAAGCTTTCTTT	CASSIGTEAFF
15	TRBJ2-3	TRBD2	.	TRBV30	TGTGCCTGGAGCCGGACTAGCGGGATCCCAGATACGCAGTATTTT	CAWSRTSGIPDTQYF
11	TRBJ1-4	.	few	TRBV29-1	TGCAGCGTCTCCTACAGGGATAATCTGTTTTTT	CSVSYRDNLFF
14	TRBJ1-1	TRBD1	.	TRBV18	TGTGCCAGCTCACCAACAGGGGGCTTGACTGAAGCTTTCTTT	CASSPTGGLTEAFF
16	TRBJ2-7	TRBD2	.	TRBV9	TGTGCCAGCAGCGCCGGTATAGCGGGTGATACCTACGAGCAGTACTTC	CASSAGIAGDTYEQYF
14	TRBJ1-1	TRBD1	.	TRBV9	TGTGCCAGCAGCGTAGCTGGGACAGGGGCGGATGCTTTCTTT	CASSVAGTGADAFF
15	TRBJ1-6	TRBD1	.	TRBV28	TGTGCCAGCAGGCCCCGACAGGGGGCGTATTCACCCCTCCACTTT	CASRPRQGAYSPLHF